At least ten counts were recorded for the clone carrying this T cell receptor beta chain. Its antigen is still unknown. Investigators prepared the TCR beta libraries by applying iRepertoire HTBI primers and Arm-PCR of CDR3 regions. TCRdb re-called the multiplex PCR reads with MiXCR, one entry per CDR3 protein. The data show approximately 470,000 distinct CDR3 sequences, 20% seen once. Time point specified: persistent/refractory GD, antithyroid drugs over 5 years with positive TRAb. Following extraction of RNA from PBMCs, that RNA was used to make the TCR library. This entry is derived from a study of regulatory T cells in long-lasting Graves disease. Study-level points and caveats: Thyroid tissue was not studied; only peripheral blood was. Owing to a sample size that was small, accuracy may have been reduced.

The origin of this receptor is a female donor with Graves disease. The sample here was peripheral blood mononuclear cells (PBMCs), taken when the disease was refractory, from a patient treated with antithyroid drugs.

CDR3 bases: TGTGCCACCTCCCAGGGGGGGGAGACCCAGTACTTC. It codes for CATSQGGETQYF. The gene calls are TRBV28 and TRBJ2-5, with D perhaps TRBD1 or TRBD2 (7 bases each). V lost 10 bases and J lost 5, with 14 bases in between. Germline values: CDR1 MDHEN, CDR2 SYDVKM. The CDR3 runs to 12 residues.